The 25 T cell receptor beta chains below all came from one sample that was sequenced in a study of blood T cell repertoires in COVID-19. TCRdb's table, derived via immunoSEQ multiplex PCR, lists solely in-frame clones and lacks some. The sample carries more than 75,000 clones, about 90% recorded once. The specimen sequenced was peripheral blood. The receptors come from a woman of 80 years or more with acute or convalescent COVID-19.

CDR3 residues: CASSEKDRVSYEQYF. The CDR3 nucleotides are TGTGCCAGCAGTGAAAAGGACAGGGTCTCCTACGAGCAGTACTTC. The V gene is TRBV6-1, the J gene TRBJ2-7, with 8 bases that match TRBD1. The trim removed 2 bases at V and 0 bases at J, leaving 3 bases unmatched. The germline V gene has CDR1 MNHNS and CDR2 SASEGT. The CDR3 runs 15 residues.

A few counts support this clone. The gene calls are TRBV10-3 and TRBJ2-1, with a possible D match to TRBD2 (7 bases). Germline V gene data show CDR1 as ENHRY and CDR2 as SYGVKD. The V and J ends lost 0 bases and 5 bases respectively, with 11 bases between them. This CDR3 has 15 residues. The CDR3 DNA reads as TGTGCCATCAGTGAGTCGGGGGGGCTTAACAATGAGCAGTTCTTC. Translated: CAISESGGLNNEQFF.

This chain links TRBV11-3 with TRBJ2-1; D may be TRBD2 (5 bases). Trimming stripped 1 base from V and 11 bases from J, with 9 bases between. Looked up from germline, CDR1 is SGHNT and CDR2 is YENEEA. This CDR3 has 12 amino acids. The CDR3 here is CASSLGSGKQFF. The CDR3 region has the DNA TGTGCCAGCAGCTTAGGTTCCGGGAAGCAGTTCTTC. The full variable domain, its missing parts supplied by reference TRBV11-3 and TRBJ2-1, is EAGVVQSPRYKIIEKKQPVAFWCNPISGHNTLYWYLQNLGQGPELLIRYENEEAVDDSQLPKDRFSAERLKGVDSTLKIQPAELGDSAVYLCASSLGSGKQFFGPGTRLTVL.

V usage is TRBV14 and J usage is TRBJ1-2; 8 nucleotides align to TRBD1. The CDR3 extends over 15 amino acids. Germline CDR1 and CDR2: SGHDN and FVKESK. J lost 4 bases, V lost 3 bases, and 7 bases had no gene match. CDR3 nucleotides: TGTGCCAGCAGCCATATTGGACAGGGTGCCTATGGCTACACCTTC. Translating it yields CASSHIGQGAYGYTF.

This chain links TRBV5-6 with TRBJ1-4, with D perhaps TRBD1 (6 bases). V was cut by 6 bases and J by 8 bases, with 14 bases left in between. The CDR3 spans 13 residues. Germline lookup yields CDR1 SGHDT and CDR2 YYEEEE. CDR3 sequence: CASNRWGREKLFF. CDR3 coding DNA: TGTGCCAGCAACCGATGGGGGCGGGAAAAACTGTTTTTT.

Only one count was recorded for this clone. This chain links TRBV19 with TRBJ1-1; 8 positions match TRBD1. With 6 bases clipped from V and 5 bases from J, the junction kept 14 bases outside the gene matches. CDR1 LNHDA and CDR2 SQIVND come from the germline V gene (reference sequence). This CDR3 comprises 16 residues. The CDR3 is CASRPTVDRGWTEAFF. CDR3 in DNA: TGTGCCAGTAGACCGACAGTTGACAGGGGCTGGACTGAAGCTTTCTTT.

This clone was seen just once. The chain recombines TRBV3-1 (or the pseudogene TRBV3-2) with TRBJ1-2, with 7 nucleotides matching TRBD1. The germline V gene has CDR1 LGHDT and CDR2 YNNKEL (reference sequence). The trim removed 1 base at V and 4 bases at J, leaving 6 bases unmatched. The CDR3 contains 15 residues. In nucleotides, the CDR3 is TGTGCCAGCAGCCAAGGCTACAGGGGCATCTATGGCTACACCTTC. Protein sequence: CASSQGYRGIYGYTF.

The chain links TRBV18 to TRBJ2-1; weak D call: TRBD2 (6 bases). The V gene's germline CDR1 is KGHSH and CDR2 LQKENI. The CDR3 sequence is 15 residues long. V was shortened by 3 bases and J by 0 bases, with 9 bases between the two germline ends. Written as DNA, the CDR3 is TGTGCCAGCTCACCTGACGGGAGCTCCTACAATGAGCAGTTCTTC. This translates into CASSPDGSSYNEQFF.

J is TRBJ1-4 and V is TRBV5-1, with 9 bases aligning to TRBD1. CDR3 length: 15 amino acids. The germline gives CDR1 SGHRS, CDR2 YFSETQ. Unmatched junction bases numbered 9, after V lost 5 bases and J lost 7 bases. Here the CDR3 reads CASRPGQGSSEKLFF. DNA for the CDR3: TGCGCCAGCAGGCCGGGACAGGGTTCGAGTGAAAAACTGTTTTTT.

This chain connects TRBV20-1 to TRBJ2-7; TRBD2 matches 13 bases. V lost 3 bases and J lost 4; bases outside the gene matches: 6. Germline CDR1 DFQATT, CDR2 SNEGSKA (reference sequence). This CDR3 region has 15 residues. CDR3 sequence (DNA): TGCAGTGCTAGTCCCGGACTAGCGGGAGATTACGAGCAGTACTTC. This codes for CSASPGLAGDYEQYF.

This clone is a singleton in its sample. This chain joins TRBV6-5 and TRBJ1-1, with no clear D. V lost 1 base, J lost 0 bases, and 9 bases lay in between. CDR1 and CDR2 from the germline V gene are MNHEY and SVGAGI. The CDR3 length is 15 residues. This chain's CDR3 is CASSYYGVMNTEAFF. Here the CDR3 DNA reads TGTGCCAGCAGTTACTACGGGGTCATGAACACTGAAGCTTTCTTT.

The chain employs TRBV2 and TRBJ2-3; 12 bases are a match to TRBD2. After removal of 6 bases from V and 1 base from J, the junction contained 20 bases not matched to a gene. CDR1 and CDR2 (germline): SNHLY, FYNNEI. The CDR3 is 21 amino acids. In DNA, the CDR3 is TGTGCCAGCAGCGAACTGATTGGACTAGCGGGACCTGAAGGGGGCACAGATACGCAGTATTTT. It encodes CASSELIGLAGPEGGTDTQYF.

The genes are TRBV9 and TRBJ2-3; possible D gene TRBD2, 5 bases. Germline V lookup: CDR1 SGDLS, CDR2 YYNGEE. V was trimmed by 2 bases and J by 0 bases, leaving 22 bases between them. The CDR3 length is 19 residues. The CDR3 DNA is TGTGCCAGCAGCGTTGGGGAGAGGCTAGTTGGTTCTAGCACAGATACGCAGTATTTT. Translating it yields CASSVGERLVGSSTDTQYF.

V usage is TRBV15 and J usage is TRBJ1-2; no clear D. This CDR3 region has 15 residues. Germline values: CDR1 LNHNV, CDR2 YYDKDF (reference sequence). Between the trimmed V and J ends, which lost 3 bases and 0 bases, there was a span of 11 bases. CDR3 nucleotide sequence: TGTGCCACCAGCAGTCAGCGGGGAGCTAACTATGGCTACACCTTC. Translating it yields CATSSQRGANYGYTF.

This chain uses TRBV28 with TRBJ2-6; 12 bases match TRBD1. V trimming: 4 bases; J trimming: 3 bases; junction bases outside the gene matches: 7. The V gene's germline CDR1 is MDHEN and CDR2 SYDVKM. This CDR3 region has 18 residues. CDR3 sequence reads: CASSSPGQGAVGANVLTF. Here the CDR3 DNA reads TGTGCCAGCAGTTCCCCGGGACAGGGGGCTGTTGGGGCCAACGTCCTGACTTTC.

The CDR3 DNA follows: TGTGCCAGCAGTTTAAAAGGGACAGGGTGGGAAGAGACCCAGTACTTC. Amino acids: CASSLKGTGWEETQYF. This sequence joins TRBV27 and TRBJ2-5, with 9 bases fitting TRBD1. Germline CDR1 and CDR2: MNHEY and SMNVEV (reference sequence). V lost 2 bases to trimming and J lost 3 bases; unmatched junction nucleotides: 7. This CDR3 spans 16 amino acids.

The chain couples TRBV3-1 (or the pseudogene TRBV3-2) to TRBJ2-7; 9 bases fit TRBD1. The germline CDR1 and CDR2 sequences are LGHDT and YNNKEL (reference sequence). Losses at the gene ends were 4 bases for V and 7 bases for J; bases not matched to a gene: 8. CDR3 length equals 14 residues. Here the CDR3 DNA reads TGTGCCAGCAGCCCCCGAGACAGGGGGGGGGAGCAGTACTTC. Encoded protein: CASSPRDRGGEQYF.

This clone appeared once. The chain carries TRBV18 and TRBJ1-5; D not certain. Germline CDR1 KGHSH, CDR2 LQKENI. The germline V and J ends were trimmed by 3 bases and 5 bases, with 8 bases remaining between them. There are 13 residues in the CDR3. This CDR3 reads CASSPTGDQPQHF. The CDR3 bases are TGTGCCAGCTCACCCACCGGGGATCAGCCCCAGCATTTT.

This rearrangement joins TRBV2 to TRBJ2-7; perhaps TRBD1 as D (6 bases). Trimming stripped 8 bases from V and 3 bases from J, with 29 bases between. This CDR3 contains 18 residues. The V gene's germline CDR1 is SNHLY and CDR2 FYNNEI. The CDR3 loop reads CASRAGTPPSPFYYEQYF. In DNA, the CDR3 is TGTGCCAGCCGAGCCGGGACACCTCCGAGCCCCTTTTACTACGAGCAGTACTTC.

V usage is TRBV6-5 and J usage is TRBJ2-3, with 8 bases fitting TRBD1. This CDR3 has 16 amino acids. Unmatched junction bases numbered 5, after V lost 2 bases and J lost 1 base. Per germline, CDR1 MNHEY and CDR2 SVGAGI. The CDR3 region has the DNA TGTGCCAGCAGTTACACCAGGGGGCGCGGCACAGATACGCAGTATTTT. Amino acids: CASSYTRGRGTDTQYF.

The CDR3 sequence: CASSQAEGGRTQYF. DNA of the CDR3: TGTGCCAGCAGCCAAGCCGAAGGGGGACGTACGCAGTATTTT. The genes are TRBV9 and TRBJ2-3, with D tentatively TRBD1 (6 bases). CDR3 length: 14 amino acids. V shed 4 bases and J shed 8 bases, with 17 bases lying between them. Germline V CDR1 and CDR2: SGDLS, YYNGEE.

This rearrangement joins TRBV4-2 to TRBJ2-1; TRBD1 matches at 7 bases. The CDR3 is 15 amino acids. The V gene's germline CDR1 is LGHNA and CDR2 YNFKEQ. V shed 2 bases and J 8 bases; nucleotides not matched to a gene: 9. The CDR3 sequence: CASSQLWQGVDEQFF. The CDR3 coding sequence is TGTGCCAGCAGCCAACTATGGCAGGGGGTGGATGAGCAGTTCTTC.

The chain joins TRBV15 to TRBJ1-2; 7 bases line up with TRBD1. The CDR3 contains 18 residues. Trimming removed 0 bases from V and 5 bases from J; junction bases left unmatched: 15. The germline CDR1 and CDR2 sequences are LNHNV and YYDKDF (reference sequence). The CDR3 coding sequence is TGTGCCACCAGCAGAGATTGGGTAGGGATGGGGGACAGTTATGGCTACACCTTC. It specifies CATSRDWVGMGDSYGYTF.

This CDR3 reads CASSPAQGGNTEAFF. The CDR3 nucleotides are TGTGCCAGCTCACCCGCCCAGGGGGGGAACACTGAAGCTTTCTTT. The gene calls are TRBV18 and TRBJ1-1; 7 bases map to TRBD1. Trimming at V came to 3 bases and at J to 1 base, leaving 5 bases not matched to a gene. CDR1 KGHSH and CDR2 LQKENI come from the germline V gene. This CDR3 region has 15 residues.

The V call is TRBV30, the J call TRBJ1-5, with D possibly being TRBD1 (5 bases). Germline lookup yields CDR1 GTSNPN and CDR2 SVGIG (reference sequence). V lost 5 bases, J lost 2 bases, and 10 bases lay in between. The CDR3 extends over 13 amino acids. CDR3 nucleotides: TGTGCCTGGGCCAGGGAGGGCAATCAGCCCCAGCATTTT. Translated, it gives CAWAREGNQPQHF.